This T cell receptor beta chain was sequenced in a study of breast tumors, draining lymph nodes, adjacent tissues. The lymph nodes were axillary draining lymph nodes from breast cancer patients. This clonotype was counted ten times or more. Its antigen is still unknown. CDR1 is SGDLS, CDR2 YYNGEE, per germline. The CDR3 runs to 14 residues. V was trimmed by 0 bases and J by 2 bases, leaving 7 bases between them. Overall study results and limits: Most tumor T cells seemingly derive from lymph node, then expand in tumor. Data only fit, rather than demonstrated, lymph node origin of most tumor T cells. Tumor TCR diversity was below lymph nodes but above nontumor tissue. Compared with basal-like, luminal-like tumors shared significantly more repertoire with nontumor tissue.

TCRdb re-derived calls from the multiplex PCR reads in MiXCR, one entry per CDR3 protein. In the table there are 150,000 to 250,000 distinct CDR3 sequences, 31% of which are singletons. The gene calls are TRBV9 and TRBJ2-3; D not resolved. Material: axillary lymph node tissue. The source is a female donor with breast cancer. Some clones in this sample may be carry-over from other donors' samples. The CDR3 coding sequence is TGTGCCAGCAGCGTAGCGGTTCTCACAGATACGCAGTATTTT. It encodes CASSVAVLTDTQYF.